This T cell receptor beta chain came from a study of metastatic and nonmetastatic thyroid tumors. This clone was detected ten times or more. Its specificity is not known. Points from the study as a whole: Within blood and tumor, benign nodules reportedly had significantly lower TCR beta diversity than malignant thyroid tumors did.

Authors' methods: A papillary thyroid cancer distant-metastasis classifier was built from CDR3 differences across clinicopathological groups. TCRdb used MiXCR to call clones anew from the PCR reads. TCRdb's processing, not the authors' own work, is the source of the V and J calls. The data contain about 33,000 clones, about 18% of them seen just once; the ten biggest clones take up roughly 12%. There were no patients who had received any treatment before thyroid surgery. Trimming left V 4 bases short and J 2 bases short, with 8 bases between. The CDR3 is 13 amino acids. From germline, CDR1 is LNHDA and CDR2 SQIVND (reference sequence).

V usage is TRBV19 and J usage is TRBJ2-5, with D perhaps given as TRBD1 or TRBD2 (5 bases each). Sequenced sample: blood. The TCR comes from a male donor with papillary thyroid cancer or a benign thyroid nodule (not recorded which). Some clones in this sample may be carry-over from other donors' samples. The CDR3: CASSRGEQETQYF. The CDR3 DNA sequence: TGTGCCAGTAGTAGAGGGGAGCAAGAGACCCAGTACTTC.